A single sample gave rise to the 7 T cell receptor beta chains below, sequenced in a study of shared clonotypes between healthy human individuals. Profiling relied on immunoSEQ multiplex PCR, and the TCRdb table lists in-frame clones only, not all of them. This sample carries a few million clones, approximately 96% of them seen once, and the ten largest clones take roughly 0.13%. Sequenced sample: naive CD4+ T cells sorted from blood. As for subset: CD45RA+ positively selected. All receptors come from a man aged 18 to 30 in good health.

The rearrangement joins TRBV6-5 to TRBJ1-6; a weak D match, TRBD1 (5 bases). CDR3 length: 15 residues. CDR1 and CDR2 (germline): MNHEY, SVGAGI. V was trimmed by 2 bases and J by 10 bases, leaving 15 bases between them. The CDR3 loop reads CASSYLQGAYSPLHF. In DNA, the CDR3 is TGTGCCAGCAGTTACCTCCAAGGGGCTTACTCACCCCTCCACTTT.

V is TRBV2 and J is TRBJ2-5; either TRBD1 or TRBD2 may fit D (6 bases each). Germline V gene lookup returns CDR1 SNHLY and CDR2 FYNNEI. This CDR3 region has 14 residues. The V end was cut by 11 bases, the J end by 4 bases, with 20 bases between. The chain's CDR3 is CASWGAGTGETQYF. The CDR3, as DNA: TGTGCCTCCTGGGGGGCGGGAACCGGAGAGACCCAGTACTTC.

V is TRBV10-2 and J is TRBJ2-1, with 12 bases identical to TRBD2. CDR1 is WSHSY, CDR2 SAAADI, per germline. V was pared by 6 bases and J by 0 bases, with 3 bases of the junction left unmatched. The CDR3 runs to 16 residues. The CDR3 reads CASRPGLAGSYNEQFF. In DNA, the CDR3 is TGCGCCAGCAGGCCGGGACTAGCGGGCTCCTACAATGAGCAGTTCTTC.

J is TRBJ2-5 and V is TRBV6-4; perhaps D is TRBD1 or TRBD2 (6 bases each). V dropped 11 bases and J dropped 1 base, with 8 bases sitting between them. CDR3 length: 11 amino acids. CDR1 MRHNA and CDR2 SNTAGT come from the germline V gene. The CDR3 sequence: CAGGLQETQYF. CDR3 DNA: TGTGCCGGGGGGCTCCAAGAGACCCAGTACTTC.

The V call is TRBV5-4, the J call TRBJ2-3; 12 nucleotides agree with TRBD2. Germline V gene sequence: CDR1 SGHNT, CDR2 YYREEE (reference sequence). J was trimmed by 5 bases and V by 4 bases; bases with no gene match: 5. The CDR3 sequence is 15 residues long. The DNA of the CDR3 is TGTGCCAGCAGCACCCAGACTAGCGGGAGAGATACGCAGTATTTT. Protein: CASSTQTSGRDTQYF.

This clone was seen just once. The V call is TRBV5-6, the J call TRBJ2-2, with 10 bases aligning to TRBD2. There are 17 residues in the CDR3. The germline V gene encodes CDR1 SGHDT and CDR2 YYEEEE. V lost 1 base, J lost 2 bases, and 5 bases stayed unmatched. The CDR3 loop reads CASSLRTSGTNTGELFF. The DNA of the CDR3 is TGTGCCAGCAGCTTGAGGACTAGCGGTACTAACACCGGGGAGCTGTTTTTT.

V usage is TRBV30 and J usage is TRBJ1-5; 10 bases line up with TRBD1. The CDR3 length is 16 residues. CDR1 is GTSNPN and CDR2 is SVGIG in the germline V gene (reference sequence). J gave up 3 bases and V 0 bases, and 5 bases lay outside the gene matches. The CDR3 DNA reads as TGTGCCTGGAGTGTCCTGACAGGGGGCAACAATCAGCCCCAGCATTTT. Amino acid sequence: CAWSVLTGGNNQPQHF.